These 16 T cell receptor beta chains were sequenced from one sample in a study of cytotoxic CD8 clonotypes in ibrutinib-treated CLL. TCRdb's copy holds only in-frame clones and misses some; the assay was immunoSEQ multiplex PCR. In the table there are around 250,000 clones, around three quarters of which are singletons. This sample comprised PBMCs, obtained after 24 months of ibrutinib treatment. Receptors originate from a human donor with chronic lymphocytic leukemia.

This clone was recorded a few times. The V and J genes are TRBV7-6 and TRBJ2-5; no clear D gene. The length of the CDR3 is 12 residues. Germline lookup yields CDR1 SGHVS and CDR2 FNYEAQ. Deletions cut 1 base from V and 4 bases from J, with 4 bases between. DNA for the CDR3: TGTGCCAGCAGCTTAGGCCCAGAGACCCAGTACTTC. It specifies CASSLGPETQYF.

The chain has TRBV7-3 and TRBJ2-1, with a weak D call TRBD1 (6 bases). CDR1 is SGHTA and CDR2 is FQGTGA in the germline V gene. The CDR3 runs to 14 residues. V was cut by 5 bases and J by 10 bases, with 18 bases left in between. CDR3 DNA: TGTGCCAGCAGCCCAGGTGTTGCTCAGGGGGAGCAGTTCTTC. Translating it yields CASSPGVAQGEQFF.

The chain has TRBV28 and TRBJ1-5; TRBD1 might be the D (5 bases). The CDR3 runs to 14 residues. The germline V gene encodes CDR1 MDHEN and CDR2 SYDVKM. Trimming cost V 3 bases and J 3 bases, with 9 bases left between them. Here the CDR3 reads CASSLGVDNQPQHF. The CDR3 DNA is TGTGCCAGCAGTTTGGGGGTGGACAATCAGCCCCAGCATTTT.

This clone was found a few times. J is TRBJ2-7 and V is TRBV27, with 7 bases matching TRBD2. The CDR3 contains 11 residues. Germline-derived CDR1 and CDR2 are MNHEY and SMNVEV (reference sequence). Trimming at V came to 5 bases and at J to 6 bases, leaving 1 base not matched to a gene. CDR3 sequence reads: CASSPGGEQYF. CDR3 sequence (DNA): TGTGCCAGCAGTCCGGGGGGCGAGCAGTACTTC.

This clone has just a few counts. V and J are TRBV2 and TRBJ2-1; D is uncertain. The germline V gene encodes CDR1 SNHLY and CDR2 FYNNEI. The CDR3 is 16 residues long. The V end lost 1 base, the J end lost 1 base, and 11 bases lay between the germline ends. The CDR3 nucleotides are TGTGCCAGCAGTGAAGTAGTGGGAAGGTCCTACAATGAGCAGTTCTTC. It encodes CASSEVVGRSYNEQFF.

This chain joins TRBV11-1 and TRBJ2-1; D perhaps matches TRBD1 (5 bases). The CDR3 is made up of 16 amino acids. The germline V gene encodes CDR1 SGHAT and CDR2 FQDESV (reference sequence). Trimming removed 5 bases from V and 1 base from J, with 15 bases in between. The CDR3 DNA sequence: TGTGCCAGCAGCCCAGTCGAAGGGGAATCCTACAATGAGCAGTTCTTC. This translates into CASSPVEGESYNEQFF.

The DNA of the CDR3 is TGTGCCAGCAGTTCCGACCAGCGGGGTGCTTACGAGCAGTACTTC. The encoded protein is CASSSDQRGAYEQYF. The V call is TRBV27, the J call TRBJ2-7; 7 nucleotides align to TRBD2. The CDR3 sequence is 15 residues long. CDR1 and CDR2 (germline): MNHEY, SMNVEV (reference sequence). V was pared by 4 bases and J by 4 bases, with 10 bases of the junction left unmatched.

The chain carries TRBV28 and TRBJ1-1; 9 bases match TRBD1. From germline, CDR1 is MDHEN and CDR2 SYDVKM. The CDR3 totals 16 residues. Losses at the gene ends were 5 bases for V and 7 bases for J; bases not matched to a gene: 14. CDR3 nucleotides: TGTGCCAGCAGTCTCCACAACCGGGACAGGGCGAATGAAGCTTTCTTT. It yields the protein CASSLHNRDRANEAFF.

This chain links TRBV4-3 with TRBJ2-2; the D gene is possibly TRBD2 (6 bases). The CDR3 is 15 amino acids. Germline CDR1 and CDR2: LGHNA and YSLEER. Trimming removed 3 bases from V and 7 bases from J, with 15 bases in between. The CDR3 reads CASSHNVGGDGELFF. The CDR3 DNA sequence: TGCGCCAGCAGCCACAACGTGGGAGGAGACGGGGAGCTGTTTTTT.

This clone was seen once. This rearrangement joins TRBV27 to TRBJ2-7; D may be TRBD1 or TRBD2 (5 bases each). This CDR3 region has 15 residues. Deletions cut 2 bases from V and 4 bases from J, with 15 bases between. CDR1 and CDR2 (germline): MNHEY, SMNVEV (reference sequence). The CDR3: CASSLEKGTAYEQYF. The CDR3 DNA follows: TGTGCCAGCAGTTTAGAGAAAGGGACGGCGTACGAGCAGTACTTC.

The chain recombines TRBV20-1 with TRBJ1-1, with a possible D match to TRBD1 (6 bases). Germline CDR1 reads DFQATT; CDR2 reads SNEGSKA (reference sequence). The CDR3 consists of 11 residues. The CDR3 DNA sequence: TGCAGGGGATGGGGGCGTACTGAAGCTTTCTTT. The encoded protein is CRGWGRTEAFF.

The CDR3 here is CASSKLSGRTGTDTQYF. CDR3 DNA: TGTGCCAGCAGTAAACTTAGCGGGAGAACCGGAACAGATACGCAGTATTTT. V gene TRBV25-1 combines with J gene TRBJ2-3, with 9 bases lining up with TRBD2. With V trimmed by 5 bases and J by 3 bases, 12 bases remained unmatched. The CDR3 covers 17 residues. Germline assignment: CDR1 MGHDK and CDR2 SYGVNS. The variable domain in full, completed from reference TRBV25-1 and TRBJ2-3, reads EADIYQTPRYLVIGTGKKITLECSQTMGHDKMYWYQQDPGMELHLIHYSYGVNSTEKGDLSSESTVSRIRTEHFPLTLESARPSHTSQYLCASSKLSGRTGTDTQYFGPGTRLTVL.

This clone has just a few counts. The DNA of the CDR3 is TGTGCCAGCAGCTCCTGGGGGCACAATCAGCCCCAGCATTTT. This codes for CASSSWGHNQPQHF. The chain recombines TRBV7-9 with TRBJ1-5; perhaps TRBD1 as D (6 bases). The ends were cut back, 4 bases at V and 3 bases at J, with 10 bases in the middle. The CDR3 has 14 amino acids. Germline V CDR1 and CDR2: SEHNR, FQNEAQ (reference sequence).

V gene TRBV18 combines with J gene TRBJ2-5; D remains unclear. This CDR3 is built from 14 residues. The germline gives CDR1 KGHSH, CDR2 LQKENI. Deletions cut 4 bases from V and 0 bases from J, with 9 bases between. CDR3 in amino acids: CASSQRAYQETQYF. In nucleotides, the CDR3 is TGTGCCAGCTCACAAAGAGCCTACCAAGAGACCCAGTACTTC.

This clone was seen only a few times. The chain is built from TRBV10-3 and TRBJ1-5; D uncertain. V lost 2 bases to trimming and J lost 9 bases, with 11 bases between them. CDR3 length: 13 amino acids. The V gene's germline CDR1 is ENHRY and CDR2 SYGVKD. CDR3 amino acids: CAISEDNSRPQHF. The CDR3 coding sequence is TGTGCCATCAGTGAGGATAACAGCCGGCCCCAGCATTTT.

This chain joins TRBV2 and TRBJ2-2, with D possibly being TRBD1 (6 bases). This CDR3 is 15 amino acids long. Trimming shortened V by 6 bases and J by 1 base, and 12 bases separated the two germline ends. The germline gives CDR1 SNHLY, CDR2 FYNNEI. The CDR3 region has the DNA TGTGCCAGCAGAGCTACGGACAGGAACACCGGGGAGCTGTTTTTT. Its protein product is CASRATDRNTGELFF.